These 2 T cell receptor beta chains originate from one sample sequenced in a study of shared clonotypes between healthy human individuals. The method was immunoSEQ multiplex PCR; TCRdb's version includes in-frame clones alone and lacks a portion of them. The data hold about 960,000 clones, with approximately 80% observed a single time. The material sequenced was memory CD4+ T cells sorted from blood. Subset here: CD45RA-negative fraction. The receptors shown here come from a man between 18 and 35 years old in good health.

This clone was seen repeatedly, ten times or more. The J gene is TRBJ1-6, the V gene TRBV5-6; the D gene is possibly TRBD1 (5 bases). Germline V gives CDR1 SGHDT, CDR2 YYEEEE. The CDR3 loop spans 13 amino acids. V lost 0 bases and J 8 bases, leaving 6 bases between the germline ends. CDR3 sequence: CASSLGQYSPLHF. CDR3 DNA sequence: TGTGCCAGCAGCTTGGGACAGTATTCACCCCTCCACTTT.

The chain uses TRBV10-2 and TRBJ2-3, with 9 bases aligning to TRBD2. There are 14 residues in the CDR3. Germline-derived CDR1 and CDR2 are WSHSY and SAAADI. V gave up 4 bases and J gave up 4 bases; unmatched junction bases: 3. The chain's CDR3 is CASSVGLASDTQYF. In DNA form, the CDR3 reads TGCGCCAGCAGTGTGGGACTAGCCTCAGATACGCAGTATTTT.